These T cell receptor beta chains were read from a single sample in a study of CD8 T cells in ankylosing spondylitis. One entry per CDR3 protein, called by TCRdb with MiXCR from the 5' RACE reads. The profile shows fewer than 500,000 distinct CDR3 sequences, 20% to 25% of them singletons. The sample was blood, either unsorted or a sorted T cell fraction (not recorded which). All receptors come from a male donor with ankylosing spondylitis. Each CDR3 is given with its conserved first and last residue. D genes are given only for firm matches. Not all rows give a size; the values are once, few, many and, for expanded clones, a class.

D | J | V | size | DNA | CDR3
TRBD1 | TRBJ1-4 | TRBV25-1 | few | TGTGCCAGCAGTGAATTTCTAGGACAGGGAAGAAACGAAAAACTGTTTTTT | CASSEFLGQGRNEKLFF
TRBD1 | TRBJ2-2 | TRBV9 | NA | TGTGCCAGCAGCCCCCGGACAGGGGGATCAACCGGGGAGCTGTTTTTT | CASSPRTGGSTGELFF
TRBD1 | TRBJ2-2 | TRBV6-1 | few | TGTGCCAGCAGTGTACGAGGGGGCAACACCGGGGAGCTGTTTTTT | CASSVRGGNTGELFF
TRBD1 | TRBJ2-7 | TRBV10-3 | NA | TGTGCCATCAGTGATACCGGGACAGGGGCCTACGAGCAGTACTTC | CAISDTGTGAYEQYF
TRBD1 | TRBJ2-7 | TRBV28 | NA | TGTGCCAGCAGCTTTAACCGGGACAGGAGCACCTACGAGCAGTACTTC | CASSFNRDRSTYEQYF
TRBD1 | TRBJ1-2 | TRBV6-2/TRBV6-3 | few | TGTGCCAGCAGAACCGCGCCAGGGGGACGGGACTATGGCTACACCTTC | CASRTAPGGRDYGYTF
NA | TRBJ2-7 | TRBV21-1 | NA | TGTGCCAGCAGCAGACGTGGACAGGGGGCTTACGAGCAGTACTTC | CASSRRGQGAYEQYF
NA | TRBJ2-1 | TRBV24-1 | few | TGTGCCACCAGTGACCCCCGGTGGGACGGGGGAGTCAATGAGCAGTTCTTC | CATSDPRWDGGVNEQFF
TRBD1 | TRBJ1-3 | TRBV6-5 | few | TGTGCCAGCAGTTTTCCGGGGGACAGTGGAAACACCATATATTTT | CASSFPGDSGNTIYF
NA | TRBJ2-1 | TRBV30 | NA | TGTGCCTGGAGTGTACGATGGGGCGATGAGCAGTTCTTC | CAWSVRWGDEQFF
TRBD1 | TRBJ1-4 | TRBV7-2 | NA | TGTGCCAGCAGCTTAGGGGGACAGGCCTTTAATGAAAAACTGTTTTTT | CASSLGGQAFNEKLFF
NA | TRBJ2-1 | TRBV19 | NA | TGTGCCAGTACCCAGCCGCACAACAATGAGCAGTTCTTC | CASTQPHNNEQFF
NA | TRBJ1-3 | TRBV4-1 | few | TGCGCCAGCAGCCTCTTTCCTGTCTCTGGAAACACCATATATTTT | CASSLFPVSGNTIYF
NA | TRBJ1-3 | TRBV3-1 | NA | TGTGCCAGCAGCCAAGGGCAAAACTCTGGAAACACCATATATTTT | CASSQGQNSGNTIYF
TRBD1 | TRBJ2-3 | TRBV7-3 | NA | TGTGCCAGCAGCGGACAGGGGTCCGCTAGCACAGATACGCAGTATTTT | CASSGQGSASTDTQYF
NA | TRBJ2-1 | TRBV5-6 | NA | TGTGCCAGCAGCTTTGACAGGTTGTACAATGAGCAGTTCTTC | CASSFDRLYNEQFF